Here is one TCR beta chain with its context. The CDR3 runs 13 residues. Trimming removed 8 bases at V and 4 bases at J, with 14 bases between. Germline assignment: CDR1 SNHLY and CDR2 FYNNEI. The sample belongs to a study of blood T cell repertoires in COVID-19. Looking at the study overall: Acute-phase and convalescent COVID-19 samples originated in the United States, Italy and Spain. The cDNA or gDNA used as material had been derived from T cells, B-cell-depleted T cells, or PBMCs.

Authors' data handling: Counts of nucleated cells, estimated from reference gene primer amplification, were obtained. Clones were sequenced by immunoSEQ multiplex PCR, and TCRdb holds only the in-frame ones, with some missing. D and trimming were read from the DNA, whereas the V and J calls and clone size are those reported in that table. This table holds 120,000 to 150,000 clones, 85% to 90% found once. The gene calls are TRBV2 and TRBJ1-2; D is undetermined. Sample: peripheral blood. The sequence derives from a woman aged 50 to 65 with active or convalescent COVID-19. CDR3 sequence (DNA): TGTGCCAGCCTTCCGAGGGTGAGCTATGGCTACACCTTC. Its protein product is CASLPRVSYGYTF. Looking up the rest from reference TRBV2 and TRBJ1-2 gives the full variable domain: EPEVTQTPSHQVTQMGQEVILRCVPISNHLYFYWYRQILGQKVEFLVSFYNNEISEKSEIFDDQFSVERPDGSNFTLKIRSTKLEDSAMYFCASLPRVSYGYTFGSGTRLTVV.